This T cell receptor beta chain was identified during a study of T cell changes during pregnancy in multiple sclerosis. The protocol was immunoSEQ multiplex PCR, while the TCRdb copy is restricted to in-frame clones and leaves out a portion. This table has 100,000 or so clones, approximately 94% appearing once. CDR1 LNHDA and CDR2 SQIVND come from the germline V gene (reference sequence). With V trimmed by 4 bases and J by 3 bases, 11 bases remained unmatched. The CDR3 is made up of 16 amino acids. The sequencing used peripheral blood, collected in the second trimester of pregnancy. The genes are TRBV19 and TRBJ2-7, with 8 bases lining up with TRBD1. The TCR comes from a female donor with multiple sclerosis, enrolled in a pregnancy study. The CDR3 loop reads CASSTALTGGNYEQYF. The CDR3 DNA is TGTGCCAGTAGTACGGCTCTTACAGGGGGAAACTACGAGCAGTACTTC.